These 28 T cell receptor beta chains originate from one sample sequenced in a study of blood T cells in healthy people across ages. Combining a sample-barcoded 5' primer with a J-beta primer mix, a second PCR ran for about 6 to 12 cycles. One entry per CDR3 protein, called by TCRdb with MiXCR from the 5' RACE reads. Of some 900,000 distinct CDR3 sequences listed, roughly 43% were seen once; the top ten hold roughly 13%. Sequenced input: blood. These receptors all come from a man between 25 and 39 years old in good health.

This chain joins TRBV9 and TRBJ2-3; 8 positions match TRBD2. CDR1 SGDLS and CDR2 YYNGEE come from the germline V gene. Trimming at V came to 3 bases and at J to 0 bases, leaving 9 bases not matched to a gene. The CDR3 is 17 amino acids. The CDR3 DNA follows: TGTGCCAGCAGCGCCCCCGGGGGGGGAGTTAGCACAGATACGCAGTATTTT. Its protein product is CASSAPGGGVSTDTQYF.

The chain uses TRBV4-2 and TRBJ2-1; D may be TRBD1 (6 bases). The CDR3 runs 15 residues. V gave up 4 bases and J gave up 3 bases, with 13 bases separating them. In germline, CDR1 is LGHNA, CDR2 YNFKEQ. CDR3 in amino acids: CASSLGTQDYNEQFF. In DNA form, the CDR3 reads TGTGCCAGCAGCCTCGGGACACAAGACTACAATGAGCAGTTCTTC.

This clonotype was counted a few times. The chain combines TRBV7-9 with TRBJ2-3, with TRBD1 matching 7 bases. Trimming removed 5 bases from V and 5 bases from J; junction bases left unmatched: 4. CDR1 and CDR2 from the germline V gene are SEHNR and FQNEAQ (reference sequence). The CDR3 is made up of 13 amino acids. The CDR3 is CASSTRDRDTQYF. DNA for the CDR3: TGTGCCAGCAGCACCCGGGACAGAGATACGCAGTATTTT.

This clonotype was seen a handful of times. CDR3 sequence: CSARVGGIAEAFF. CDR3 coding DNA: TGCAGTGCTAGGGTGGGGGGAATAGCTGAAGCTTTCTTT. The rearrangement joins TRBV20-1 to TRBJ1-1; perhaps TRBD1 as D (5 bases). The CDR3 extends over 13 amino acids. The germline V and J ends were trimmed by 3 bases and 6 bases, with 14 bases remaining between them. Germline values: CDR1 DFQATT, CDR2 SNEGSKA (reference sequence).

This chain joins TRBV20-1 and TRBJ2-7, with 10 bases matching TRBD2. Per germline, CDR1 DFQATT and CDR2 SNEGSKA (reference sequence). V was pared by 5 bases and J by 10 bases, with 17 bases of the junction left unmatched. CDR3 size: 15 residues. The chain's CDR3 is CSAHLTGTSGVDQYF. The CDR3 DNA reads as TGCAGTGCTCACCTCACGGGAACTAGCGGGGTAGATCAGTACTTC.

This clonotype was picked up a small number of times. V is TRBV29-1 and J is TRBJ2-1; 11 nucleotides line up with TRBD2. CDR3 size: 15 residues. Germline V lookup: CDR1 SQVTM, CDR2 ANQGSEA. Trimming took 8 bases from V and 7 from J; bases not matched to a gene: 13. DNA of the CDR3: TGCAGCTCCCGCGGTAGCGGGGGGGCCTGGAATGAGCAGTTCTTC. This encodes CSSRGSGGAWNEQFF.

The V gene is TRBV6-2 or TRBV6-3, the J gene TRBJ2-1; a possible D gene is TRBD2 (6 bases). V was pared by 4 bases and J by 1 base, with 11 bases between. CDR1 and CDR2 (germline): MNHEY, SVGEGT. This CDR3 is built from 15 residues. This chain's CDR3 is CASSSGGISYNEQFF. Here the CDR3 DNA reads TGTGCCAGCAGTTCTGGGGGGATATCCTACAATGAGCAGTTCTTC.

The genes are TRBV20-1 and TRBJ2-6; 11 bases map to TRBD2. The germline CDR1 and CDR2 sequences are DFQATT and SNEGSKA (reference sequence). Losses at the gene ends were 4 bases for V and 0 bases for J; bases not matched to a gene: 8. CDR3 length equals 18 residues. The CDR3: CSATPGLAARSGANVLTF. CDR3 DNA: TGCAGTGCTACCCCGGGACTAGCGGCCCGCTCTGGGGCCAACGTCCTGACTTTC.

This clonotype showed up just a few times. The V and J genes are TRBV27 and TRBJ2-1, with unresolved D. The CDR3 loop spans 9 amino acids. CDR1 and CDR2 (germline): MNHEY, SMNVEV (reference sequence). Deletions cut 8 bases from V and 8 bases from J, with 4 bases between. CDR3 sequence reads: CASEDEQFF. The CDR3 DNA reads as TGTGCCAGCGAAGATGAGCAGTTCTTC.

This clonotype was seen once. The rearrangement joins TRBV6-5 to TRBJ2-7; a weak D match, TRBD1 (5 bases). Per germline, CDR1 MNHEY and CDR2 SVGAGI. There are 15 residues in the CDR3. The V and J ends lost 5 bases and 0 bases respectively, with 14 bases between them. The CDR3: CASSGAEVGSYEQYF. CDR3 DNA: TGTGCCAGCAGTGGGGCCGAGGTGGGCTCCTACGAGCAGTACTTC.

The chain uses TRBV5-1 and TRBJ2-7; D is possibly TRBD1 or TRBD2 (5 bases each). CDR3 length equals 15 residues. V was pared by 0 bases and J by 0 bases, with 10 bases between. CDR1 SGHRS and CDR2 YFSETQ come from the germline V gene. This chain's CDR3 is CASSLAGTYSYEQYF. The CDR3 DNA sequence: TGCGCCAGCAGCTTGGCCGGGACCTACTCCTACGAGCAGTACTTC.

The chain employs TRBV18 and TRBJ1-1; 8 bases are shared with TRBD1. Germline trimming cut 2 bases from V and 1 base from J; bases unmatched to any gene: 12. The germline V gene encodes CDR1 KGHSH and CDR2 LQKENI. This CDR3 is 18 amino acids long. The chain's CDR3 is CASSPSGTGATTNTEAFF. CDR3 nucleotide sequence: TGTGCCAGCTCACCATCCGGGACAGGCGCCACCACGAACACTGAAGCTTTCTTT.

This chain's CDR3 is CASSEGREWNTEAFF. The DNA for the CDR3 is TGTGCCAGCAGCGAAGGCAGGGAATGGAACACTGAAGCTTTCTTT. The chain has TRBV4-2 and TRBJ1-1; the D gene is possibly TRBD1 (5 bases). V was shortened by 5 bases and J by 1 base, with 14 bases between the two germline ends. The germline gives CDR1 LGHNA, CDR2 YNFKEQ. The CDR3 has 15 amino acids.

This chain links TRBV6-5 with TRBJ1-2; no clear D gene. The V gene lost 2 bases and the J gene lost 5 bases, with 9 bases spanning the gap. The CDR3 length is 13 residues. Germline CDR1 reads MNHEY; CDR2 reads SVGAGI. The CDR3 nucleotides read TGTGCCAGCAGTTACGCGACTTCTTATGGCTACACCTTC. It translates to CASSYATSYGYTF.

This clonotype was counted only a few times. The chain combines TRBV12-5 with TRBJ1-2; possibly TRBD1 for D (5 bases). Trimming shortened V by 6 bases and J by 4 bases, and 15 bases separated the two germline ends. The CDR3 runs 14 residues. Per the germline V gene, CDR1 is LGHNT and CDR2 is FRNRAP. In nucleotides, the CDR3 is TGTGCTAGTGGGTCCGGGACGAAGGTCTATGGCTACACCTTC. It codes for CASGSGTKVYGYTF.

The chain employs TRBV2 and TRBJ2-6; D is perhaps TRBD1 or TRBD2 (5 bases each). Per germline, CDR1 SNHLY and CDR2 FYNNEI. V was cut by 6 bases and J by 0 bases, with 12 bases left in between. The CDR3 covers 16 residues. The chain's CDR3 is CASSGDQASGANVLTF. CDR3 nucleotides: TGTGCCAGCAGCGGGGACCAAGCCTCTGGGGCCAACGTCCTGACTTTC.

This clonotype was observed a few times. J is TRBJ2-7 and V is TRBV28, with D perhaps TRBD2 (6 bases). The length of the CDR3 is 14 residues. Germline V gives CDR1 MDHEN, CDR2 SYDVKM. Deletions cut 7 bases from V and 0 bases from J, with 13 bases between. The CDR3 sequence is CASTQPGSSYEQYF. In nucleotides, the CDR3 is TGTGCCAGCACCCAGCCCGGGAGCTCCTACGAGCAGTACTTC.

In this sample, this clonotype turned up a few times. V is TRBV25-1 and J is TRBJ2-3; the match to TRBD1 covers 8 bases. Germline assignment: CDR1 MGHDK and CDR2 SYGVNS. The ends lost 4 bases at V and 5 bases at J; junction bases unmatched: 5. This CDR3 comprises 14 residues. The DNA of the CDR3 is TGTGCCAGCAGTGTAGAACAGGGGGAAGATACGCAGTATTTT. It yields the protein CASSVEQGEDTQYF.

The chain employs TRBV4-3 and TRBJ1-3, with D perhaps matching TRBD1 (5 bases). CDR1 is LGHNA and CDR2 is YSLEER in the germline V gene. V lost 1 base to trimming and J lost 7 bases, with 14 bases between them. The CDR3 loop spans 15 amino acids. The CDR3 DNA reads as TGCGCCAGCAGCCAAGGCGGCAGGGAAGGGAACACCATATATTTT. Translating gives CASSQGGREGNTIYF.

This clonotype was observed a few times. The V gene is TRBV5-1, the J gene TRBJ2-3, with D perhaps matching TRBD2 (6 bases). Between the trimmed V and J ends, which lost 4 bases and 3 bases, there was a span of 12 bases. This CDR3 contains 14 residues. The V gene's germline CDR1 is SGHRS and CDR2 YFSETQ. In DNA, the CDR3 is TGCGCCAGCAGCGGACGGGACTTGACAGATACGCAGTATTTT. It is translated as CASSGRDLTDTQYF.

The V and J genes are TRBV5-1 and TRBJ1-1, with D maybe TRBD1 (5 bases). The V gene lost 0 bases and the J gene lost 5 bases, with 14 bases spanning the gap. CDR1 and CDR2 from the germline V gene are SGHRS and YFSETQ. The CDR3 loop spans 15 amino acids. CDR3 protein: CASSLGQLMGTEAFF. The CDR3 nucleotides read TGCGCCAGCAGCTTGGGACAGCTCATGGGGACTGAAGCTTTCTTT. Variable domain in full (rest from reference TRBV5-1 and TRBJ1-1): KAGVTQTPRYLIKTRGQQVTLSCSPISGHRSVSWYQQTPGQGLQFLFEYFSETQRNKGNFPGRFSGRQFSNSRSEMNVSTLELGDSALYLCASSLGQLMGTEAFFGQGTRLTVV.

The J gene is TRBJ2-3, the V gene TRBV24-1; no reliable D call. CDR3 size: 15 residues. CDR1 KGHDR and CDR2 SFDVKD come from the germline V gene. V was shortened by 4 bases and J by 1 base, with 11 bases between the two germline ends. The CDR3 nucleotides read TGTGCCACCAGTGACGCGGCCTTACGCACAGATACGCAGTATTTT. This encodes CATSDAALRTDTQYF.

This clonotype was picked up a small number of times. The chain links TRBV5-1 to TRBJ2-3, with 9 bases aligning to TRBD2. V shed 4 bases and J 3 bases; nucleotides not matched to a gene: 9. The CDR3 covers 16 residues. Looked up from germline, CDR1 is SGHRS and CDR2 is YFSETQ. The CDR3 loop is CASSVGLASNTDTQYF. Here the CDR3 DNA reads TGCGCCAGCAGCGTGGGACTAGCATCTAATACAGATACGCAGTATTTT.

The chain carries TRBV5-1 and TRBJ2-1, with D maybe TRBD2 (6 bases). Germline loops: CDR1 SGHRS, CDR2 YFSETQ. The CDR3 runs 14 residues. Trimming took off 4 bases at V and 8 bases at J, with 16 bases between the two ends. CDR3 amino acids: CASSRDSPGDEQFF. CDR3 DNA sequence: TGCGCCAGCAGCAGGGACTCTCCGGGAGATGAGCAGTTCTTC. Looking up the rest from reference TRBV5-1 and TRBJ2-1 gives the full variable domain: KAGVTQTPRYLIKTRGQQVTLSCSPISGHRSVSWYQQTPGQGLQFLFEYFSETQRNKGNFPGRFSGRQFSNSRSEMNVSTLELGDSALYLCASSRDSPGDEQFFGPGTRLTVL.

The chain carries TRBV11-3 and TRBJ2-3, with 12 bases fitting TRBD2. V lost 3 bases to trimming and J lost 5 bases; unmatched junction nucleotides: 12. CDR3 size: 18 residues. Germline-derived CDR1 and CDR2 are SGHNT and YENEEA. In nucleotides, the CDR3 is TGTGCCAGCAGCTTGGGCCTAGCGGGGGGGCCAGCCGGAGATACGCAGTATTTT. It codes for CASSLGLAGGPAGDTQYF.

V gene TRBV11-2 combines with J gene TRBJ1-1; a weak D match, TRBD1 (6 bases). From germline, CDR1 is SGHAT and CDR2 FQNNGV. This CDR3 is 13 amino acids long. V dropped 5 bases and J dropped 3 bases, with 10 bases sitting between them. The CDR3: CASSLGHDTEAFF. CDR3 nucleotides: TGTGCCAGCAGCCTGGGACACGACACTGAAGCTTTCTTT. The full variable domain, completed using reference TRBV11-2 and TRBJ1-1, is EAGVAQSPRYKIIEKRQSVAFWCNPISGHATLYWYQQILGQGPKLLIQFQNNGVVDDSQLPKDRFSAERLKGVDSTLKIQPAKLEDSAVYLCASSLGHDTEAFFGQGTRLTVV.

The chain carries TRBV6-1 and TRBJ1-6, with D unresolved. Germline CDR1 reads MNHNS; CDR2 reads SASEGT. Trimming cost V 6 bases and J 1 base, with 13 bases left between them. This CDR3 has 16 residues. DNA for the CDR3: TGTGCCAGCAGGGGAGACAAGCCTTCCTATAATTCACCCCTCCACTTT. It specifies CASRGDKPSYNSPLHF.

The V gene is TRBV5-5, the J gene TRBJ1-6; TRBD1 might be the D (5 bases). CDR3 length equals 14 residues. Looked up from germline, CDR1 is SGHKS and CDR2 is YYEKEE (reference sequence). Trimming left V 5 bases short and J 4 bases short, with 10 bases between. CDR3 DNA sequence: TGTGCCAGCAGTTCCGGGACTTATAATTCACCCCTCCACTTT. Amino acids: CASSSGTYNSPLHF.